This T cell receptor (beta chain) was found in a study of T cell responses to AZD1222 COVID-19 vaccine. The study, taken as a whole, reports: Clonal diversity may have been underestimated in mostly white British donors. Repertoire sampling occurred only after the peak T cell response.

Clones were read by immunoSEQ multiplex PCR, and TCRdb kept only the in-frame ones, dropping some. The repertoire consists of under 140,000 clones, with 88% occurring once and the leading ten covering 1.5% to 2%. Comment on this clone: As yet, its antigen is unknown. The same CDR3 is also encoded by other DNA sequences in this sample.

Trimming cost V 3 bases and J 4 bases, with 4 bases left between them. The CDR3 runs 12 residues. This chain connects TRBV12-3 or TRBV12-4 to TRBJ1-5, with unresolved D. The material was peripheral blood, obtained on day 0 of AZD1222 vaccination. This sequence was found in an adult in good health. CDR3 sequence: CASSLVNQPQHF. CDR3 bases: TGTGCCAGCAGTTTGGTGAATCAGCCCCAGCATTTT.